Listed here are 14 T cell receptor beta chains from one sample, sequenced in a study of control samples from healthy donors and cancer patients. TCRdb keeps only in-frame clones here, not all; method: immunoSEQ multiplex PCR. This table holds more than 120,000 clones, about 91% found once. The sample was blood. The receptors come from a young man in good health.

The V and J genes are TRBV6-5 and TRBJ1-2; 8 positions agree with TRBD1. The CDR3 totals 14 residues. Trimming at V came to 6 bases and at J to 8 bases, leaving 11 bases not matched to a gene. Germline CDR1 is MNHEY and CDR2 is SVGAGI. The chain's CDR3 is CASRPARTGSGYTF. The DNA for the CDR3 is TGTGCCAGCAGACCTGCTAGGACAGGGAGCGGCTACACCTTC.

The chain employs TRBV20-1 and TRBJ2-4, with 12 bases matching TRBD2. Germline values: CDR1 DFQATT, CDR2 SNEGSKA (reference sequence). CDR3 length equals 11 residues. The trim removed 1 base at V and 15 bases at J, leaving 1 base unmatched. The CDR3 nucleotides read TGCAGTGCTAGAGGGACTAGCGGGGTGTACTTC. Protein sequence: CSARGTSGVYF.

The table lists this clone with a count of one. The chain has TRBV19 and TRBJ1-4; a weak D match, TRBD1 (5 bases). The CDR3 covers 13 residues. Germline V lookup: CDR1 LNHDA, CDR2 SQIVND (reference sequence). Trimming took 8 bases from V and 8 from J, leaving 15 bases between them. The CDR3 here is CASGSGGWEKLFF. CDR3 coding DNA: TGTGCCAGTGGCTCCGGGGGTTGGGAAAAACTGTTTTTT.

The genes are TRBV27 and TRBJ2-3; D could derive from TRBD1 or TRBD2 (6 bases each). The CDR3 consists of 16 residues. Trimming left V 6 bases short and J 2 bases short, with 18 bases between. The germline gives CDR1 MNHEY, CDR2 SMNVEV (reference sequence). CDR3 residues: CASSRVGGFATDTQYF. Here the CDR3 DNA reads TGTGCCAGCAGCAGGGTGGGGGGCTTCGCCACAGATACGCAGTATTTT.

V and J are TRBV19 and TRBJ2-7; D is unclear. This CDR3 is 14 amino acids long. Germline assignment: CDR1 LNHDA and CDR2 SQIVND (reference sequence). V lost 3 bases and J 2 bases, leaving 11 bases between the germline ends. The CDR3 bases are TGTGCCAGTAGTATGCAGGCAGCAACCTACGAGCAGTACTTC. Translation gives CASSMQAATYEQYF.

This clone was detected once. The V call is TRBV7-9, the J call TRBJ1-2, with D perhaps TRBD1 (6 bases). V lost 5 bases to trimming and J lost 5 bases, with 9 bases between them. This CDR3 contains 12 residues. CDR1 is SEHNR, CDR2 FQNEAQ, per germline (reference sequence). CDR3 in amino acids: CASSRDIYGYTF. DNA of the CDR3: TGTGCCAGCAGCCGGGACATTTATGGCTACACCTTC. The full variable domain, with the rest looked up from reference TRBV7-9 and TRBJ1-2, is DTGVSQNPRHKITKRGQNVTFRCDPISEHNRLYWYRQTLGQGPEFLTYFQNEAQLEKSRLLSDRFSAERPKGSFSTLEIQRTEQGDSAMYLCASSRDIYGYTFGSGTRLTVV.

The rearrangement uses TRBV7-8 and TRBJ1-3, with D hard to call. V lost 1 base to trimming and J lost 2 bases, with 6 bases between them. This CDR3 contains 14 residues. The V gene's germline CDR1 is SGHVS and CDR2 FQNEAQ. The CDR3, as DNA: TGTGCCAGCAGCTTAGGGGTAACTGGAAACACCATATATTTT. It translates to CASSLGVTGNTIYF.

V is TRBV19 and J is TRBJ1-2; 8 bases are shared with TRBD1. Unmatched junction bases numbered 4, after V lost 3 bases and J lost 4 bases. Germline V gives CDR1 LNHDA, CDR2 SQIVND (reference sequence). The CDR3 contains 14 residues. The CDR3 sequence is CASSMGTGFYGYTF. The CDR3 coding sequence is TGTGCCAGTAGTATGGGGACAGGTTTCTATGGCTACACCTTC.

In this sample, this clone turned up once. The CDR3 DNA sequence: TGCGCCAGCAGCCTCATGGACCGACCTAGCACAGATACGCAGTATTTT. This translates into CASSLMDRPSTDTQYF. This sequence joins TRBV5-1 and TRBJ2-3; D remains unclear. The CDR3 is 16 residues long. Germline V gives CDR1 SGHRS, CDR2 YFSETQ. Trimming stripped 4 bases from V and 0 bases from J, with 15 bases between.

This chain links TRBV3-1 (or the pseudogene TRBV3-2) with TRBJ1-4; D is uncertain. Germline loops: CDR1 LGHDT, CDR2 YNNKEL (reference sequence). The CDR3 runs 15 residues. The germline V and J ends were trimmed by 9 bases and 8 bases, with 22 bases remaining between them. The CDR3 loop reads CASASSDGVGEKLFF. CDR3 nucleotides: TGTGCCAGTGCCTCATCGGACGGTGTTGGGGAAAAACTGTTTTTT.

The chain couples TRBV15 to TRBJ1-2, with 11 bases lining up with TRBD1. CDR1 is LNHNV and CDR2 is YYDKDF in the germline V gene (reference sequence). The CDR3 is 14 residues long. V lost 4 bases to trimming and J lost 7 bases; unmatched junction nucleotides: 5. CDR3 sequence (DNA): TGTGCCACCAGCACCGGGACAGGGGGTCGTGGCTACACCTTC. Its protein product is CATSTGTGGRGYTF.

The V call is TRBV6-5, the J call TRBJ1-2; no reliable D call. The CDR3 runs 14 residues. V lost 5 bases and J 3 bases, leaving 13 bases between the germline ends. The V gene's germline CDR1 is MNHEY and CDR2 SVGAGI. The CDR3 DNA is TGTGCCAGCAGTAACGTTGTCGGGGACTATGGCTACACCTTC. Protein product: CASSNVVGDYGYTF.

The J gene is TRBJ2-7, the V gene TRBV20-1; D is ambiguous. The CDR3 sequence is 11 residues long. The ends were cut back, 2 bases at V and 5 bases at J, with 7 bases in the middle. Germline CDR1 is DFQATT and CDR2 is SNEGSKA (reference sequence). Here the CDR3 reads CSARPVDEQYF. The CDR3 nucleotides read TGCAGTGCTAGACCGGTGGACGAGCAGTACTTC.

The chain is built from TRBV19 and TRBJ1-5; D is uncertain. Germline values: CDR1 LNHDA, CDR2 SQIVND (reference sequence). The V gene lost 3 bases and the J gene lost 3 bases, with 9 bases spanning the gap. The CDR3 sequence is 14 residues long. CDR3 protein: CASSIFGVNQPQHF. The CDR3 region has the DNA TGTGCCAGTAGTATTTTCGGGGTCAATCAGCCCCAGCATTTT.